This T cell receptor beta chain was documented in a study of blood T cells in healthy people across ages (dated by TCRdb to about 2015). For the study in its entirety: In model experiments, template switching captured about one uniquely barcoded TCR beta cDNA molecule for every two T cells. To avoid experimental bias, donors of different ages were spread randomly across the sequencing lanes. Two additional independent replicas of 1 million unique cDNA reads from the same blood draw were analyzed for two donors (one aged 18 to 30 and one aged 80 or older). Four age groups were formed from the donors: young (average roughly 16 years), middle-aged (approximately 39), aged (about 62) and long-lived (roughly 88). Using deep sequencing normalized with unique cDNA molecular identifiers, the study measured how TCR beta repertoire diversity changes with age.

The receptor library was made with 5' RACE. Instrument used: Illumina HiSeq 2500. A second roughly 7 to 11 cycle PCR used a sample-barcoded 5' primer and a J-beta primer mix. A template-switch 5' adaptor carrying 12 random nucleotides introduced a unique molecular identifier onto each TCR beta cDNA molecule. Each sample yielded at least 2.5 million CDR3-containing paired-end reads. The Mint cDNA synthesis kit, primed by a TRBC-specific oligonucleotide, was used to synthesize first-strand cDNA from all RNA. After uracil-DNA glycosylase treatment, a first 18-cycle PCR used universal primers M1SS and BC2_uni_R on all cDNA. As for how the authors treated the data: Each sample was normalized by randomly selecting 1 million high-quality reads, each carrying a distinct molecular identifier. Reads with shared molecular identifiers were discarded instead of being binned into consensus sequences. MiTCR, set to a Q25 quality threshold and the strictest error-elimination algorithm, was used for CDR3 identification, clonotype clustering and error correction. Lower-bound total TCR beta diversity was estimated with a nonparametric unseen species model using Euler transformation. The public reads were run again by TCRdb, first through fastp at Q25 and then through MiXCR, and only productive beta chains were kept. Rows with one shared CDR3 protein collapse into an entry with the most common genes and DNA. It is TCRdb's table, rather than the study itself, that gives the V and J calls and clone size. Across this sample there are about 780,000 distinct CDR3 sequences, with 55% to 65% seen only once. Of the sample, approximately 30% falls within the top ten clones.

Systemically healthy Caucasian individuals from Russia, roughly 40 in total and aged roughly 6 to 100 years, were included as donors. Each donor gave about 9.7 milliliters of peripheral blood, drawn into EDTA-treated Vacutainer tubes. PBMCs were isolated by Ficoll-Paque density-gradient centrifugation, with at least 6 million obtained per sample. Trizol reagent was used to extract total RNA from PBMCs, with at least 6 micrograms per sample. The percentages of naive CD45RAhigh/CD27high T cells were determined by flow cytometry on a PBMC aliquot from every donor. Sequences SGHDN (CDR1) and FVKESK (CDR2) are obtained from the germline V gene. There are 15 amino acids in the CDR3, from cysteine to phenylalanine inclusive. Only CDR3 DNA remains: 45 bases, in frame from the first base. Trimming at the junction amounts to 4 bases on V and 2 bases on J, and the germline ends lie 12 bases apart. The study at large found these results: Estimates of total diversity based on one million sequenced T cells were considered lower bounds and underestimates. Conclusive comparison of naive and antigen-experienced compartments was prevented by the profiling of bulk unsorted PBMCs. Observed TCR beta diversity per million T cells fell roughly linearly with age, and a significant reduction was already apparent by age roughly 40. Compared with the aged group, the long-lived group had more naive CD4+ T cells, fewer expanded clones and increased TCR diversity, suggesting age selection. Observed TCR beta diversity correlated strongly with the percentage of naive T cells measured by flow cytometry. Because donor CMV infection status was unknown, age-related changes in expanded clonotypes were potentially confounded.

About this clonotype itself: What antigen it recognizes has not been identified. No base qualities exist here, and no much larger clone lies one base off it.

This TCR came from a man aged 25-40 years in good health. The rearranged chain carries TRBV14 and TRBJ2-1; the D assignment is uncertain and may be TRBD1 or TRBD2, with 5 bases supporting each. Sequenced input: blood. Here the CDR3 is given as CASSPAGRAYNEQFF. The DNA sequence is TGTGCCAGCAGCCCCGCGGGCAGGGCCTACAATGAGCAGTTCTTC. The CDR3, completed at both ends by the reference TRBV14 and TRBJ2-1 genes, gives the full variable domain EAGVTQFPSHSVIEKGQTVTLRCDPISGHDNLYWYRRVMGKEIKFLLHFVKESKQDESGMPNNRFLAERTGGTYSTLKVQPAELEDSGVYFCASSPAGRAYNEQFFGPGTRLTVL.